This T cell receptor (beta chain) was sequenced in a study of T cell changes during pregnancy in multiple sclerosis. Repertoires were generated with immunoSEQ multiplex PCR, while TCRdb's copy carries only in-frame clones and drops some. The sample carries about 44,000 clones, roughly 96% recorded once. Germline V lookup: CDR1 SGDLS, CDR2 YYNGEE. The ends were cut back, 4 bases at V and 2 bases at J, with 16 bases in the middle. The CDR3 consists of 15 residues. V is TRBV9 and J is TRBJ2-7, with D unresolved. This sequence was found in a female donor with multiple sclerosis, enrolled in a pregnancy study. Material: peripheral blood, obtained in the second trimester of pregnancy. CDR3 in amino acids: CASSSDSNRPYEQYF. CDR3 nucleotide sequence: TGTGCCAGCAGCTCTGACTCCAACCGCCCCTACGAGCAGTACTTC.